Listed below are T cell receptor beta chains from one sample, sequenced in a study of PD-1 blockade in classical Hodgkin lymphoma. Using immunoSEQ multiplex PCR, the repertoire was profiled, and TCRdb retains in-frame clones only, with some absent. The table shows around 20,000 clones, with over 75% occurring only once. Sequenced input: CD4+ T cells from blood. The receptors stem from a human donor with classical Hodgkin lymphoma. CDR3s include the opening cysteine and the closing phenylalanine or tryptophan. A D gene is named only where the DNA matches it firmly. Clone sizes are given selectively: once, few, many, or a class where the clone is expanded.

j_call | v_call | clone_size | d_call | cdr3_aa | cdr3_nt
TRBJ2-5 | TRBV28 | . | . | CASRGQGVKRETQYF | TGTGCCAGCAGAGGGCAGGGAGTAAAGAGGGAGACCCAGTACTTC
TRBJ2-1 | TRBV7-7 | . | TRBD1 | CASSPGRGGNVEQFF | TGTGCCAGCAGCCCCGGCAGAGGGGGCAATGTAGAGCAGTTCTTC
TRBJ1-2 | TRBV9 | . | . | CASSVESGNYGYTF | TGTGCCAGCAGCGTAGAATCGGGGAACTATGGCTACACCTTC
TRBJ2-1 | TRBV2 | . | . | CASMVDNEQFF | TGTGCCAGCATGGTGGACAATGAGCAGTTCTTC
TRBJ2-5 | TRBV15 | . | . | CATSRASAKETQYF | TGTGCCACCAGCAGAGCTAGCGCCAAAGAGACCCAGTACTTC
TRBJ2-4 | TRBV5-6 | . | . | CASSLAGAGNIQYF | TGTGCCAGCAGCTTGGCGGGGGCGGGAAACATTCAGTACTTC
TRBJ1-1 | TRBV7-6 | . | . | CASSPWTGAHTEAFF | TGTGCCAGCAGCCCCTGGACGGGGGCCCACACTGAAGCTTTCTTT
TRBJ1-1 | TRBV2 | few | . | CASSPDINTEAFF | TGTGCCAGCAGCCCCGACATAAACACTGAAGCTTTCTTT
TRBJ1-5 | TRBV4-2 | . | . | CASSQGPGREGQPQHF | TGTGCCAGCAGCCAAGGCCCGGGGCGAGAGGGTCAGCCCCAGCATTTT
TRBJ1-3 | TRBV5-4 | once | . | CASSLGIGGSGNTIYF | TGTGCCAGCAGCTTAGGAATCGGTGGATCTGGAAACACCATATATTTT
TRBJ2-1 | TRBV9 | once | . | CASSVAWGITEQFF | TGTGCCAGCAGCGTAGCATGGGGCATTACTGAGCAGTTCTTC
TRBJ2-3 | TRBV2 | once | . | CASSELGVDTDTQYF | TGTGCCAGCAGTGAACTGGGGGTCGACACAGATACGCAGTATTTT
TRBJ1-2 | TRBV2 | . | . | CASSGGTAERGYTF | TGTGCCAGCAGTGGCGGGACGGCCGAGCGGGGCTACACCTTC
TRBJ2-7 | TRBV10-3 | once | . | CAISPGFEQYF | TGTGCCATCAGCCCCGGTTTCGAGCAGTACTTC
TRBJ2-3 | TRBV10-1 | . | . | CASSEGLSTDTQYF | TGCGCCAGCAGTGAGGGACTTTCCACAGATACGCAGTATTTT
TRBJ2-5 | TRBV11-3 | . | . | CASSLARSGNQETQYF | TGTGCCAGCAGCTTAGCCAGGTCAGGGAATCAAGAGACCCAGTACTTC
TRBJ2-7 | TRBV5-1 | . | TRBD2 | CASKLGVLAAYEQYF | TGCGCCAGCAAGTTGGGGGTACTAGCGGCCTACGAGCAGTACTTC
TRBJ1-2 | TRBV6-1 | once | . | CASSARDFSGYTF | TGTGCCAGCAGTGCTCGGGATTTTTCCGGCTACACCTTC
TRBJ2-1 | TRBV19 | . | TRBD1 | CASRTGGPRGGYNEQFF | TGTGCCAGCCGGACAGGGGGCCCTCGTGGGGGTTACAATGAGCAGTTCTTC
TRBJ1-5 | TRBV28 | . | TRBD1 | CASLTGAQPQHF | TGTGCCAGCCTGACAGGGGCTCAGCCCCAGCATTTT
TRBJ1-5 | TRBV19 | few | . | CASSRDSNQPQHF | TGTGCCAGTAGTAGGGACAGCAATCAGCCCCAGCATTTT
TRBJ1-2 | TRBV28 | . | . | CASSSRQTANYGYTF | TGTGCCAGCAGTTCCCGACAGACGGCGAACTATGGCTACACCTTC
TRBJ2-3 | TRBV5-1 | . | . | CASSLETSTDTQYF | TGCGCCAGCAGCCTGGAGACTAGCACAGATACGCAGTATTTT
TRBJ1-6 | TRBV2 | . | . | CASNLGPLYGSPLHF | TGTGCCAGCAACCTCGGTCCCCTTTATGGTTCACCCCTCCACTTT
TRBJ2-1 | TRBV28 | . | TRBD1 | CASSWDRAYNEQFF | TGTGCCAGCAGTTGGGACAGGGCCTACAATGAGCAGTTCTTC
TRBJ1-1 | TRBV2 | few | . | CASGALNTEAFF | TGTGCCAGCGGGGCTCTGAACACTGAAGCTTTCTTT
TRBJ2-7 | TRBV28 | . | . | CASSLPLGGGYEQYF | TGTGCCAGCAGTTTACCACTAGGGGGAGGGTACGAGCAGTACTTC
TRBJ2-5 | TRBV11-2 | . | . | CASSFHRGGDQETQYF | TGTGCCAGCAGTTTCCACAGGGGCGGGGATCAAGAGACCCAGTACTTC
TRBJ2-3 | TRBV5-5 | . | . | CASSLDSTPSTDTQYF | TGTGCCAGCAGCTTGGACTCGACTCCCTCCACAGATACGCAGTATTTT
TRBJ2-7 | TRBV10-3 | . | . | CAISEIDIRYEQYF | TGTGCCATCAGTGAAATAGACATTCGTTACGAGCAGTACTTC
TRBJ2-4 | TRBV7-6 | . | TRBD1 | CASSLGDGTALHF | TGTGCCAGCAGCTTAGGTGACGGGACAGCCCTACACTTC
TRBJ2-7 | TRBV21-1 | . | . | CASSKVGLAAYEQYF | TGTGCCAGCAGCAAAGTTGGGCTAGCGGCCTACGAGCAGTACTTC
TRBJ2-7 | TRBV15 | . | . | CATSGGGLHSYEQYF | TGTGCCACCAGCGGTGGGGGGCTACACTCCTACGAGCAGTACTTC
TRBJ2-7 | TRBV28 | . | . | CASSRGYEQYF | TGTGCCAGCTCTCGGGGGTACGAGCAGTACTTC
TRBJ1-2 | TRBV6-5 | . | . | CASSYLLNYGYTF | TGTGCCAGCAGTTACCTCCTTAACTATGGCTACACCTTC
TRBJ2-5 | TRBV7-8 | . | . | CASSSLAQETQYF | TGTGCCAGCAGCTCACTAGCACAAGAGACCCAGTACTTC
TRBJ1-5 | TRBV5-1 | . | . | CASSLTGQLNQPQHF | TGCGCCAGCAGCTTGACCGGACAGCTCAATCAGCCCCAGCATTTT
TRBJ2-3 | TRBV4-1 | . | . | CASSQVGLADTQYF | TGCGCCAGCAGCCAAGTGGGGTTAGCAGATACGCAGTATTTT
TRBJ2-5 | TRBV27 | . | . | CASSFRGHTQETQYF | TGTGCCAGCAGTTTCAGGGGACACACCCAAGAGACCCAGTACTTC
TRBJ2-2 | TRBV5-1 | . | . | CASSPREDRLTGELFF | TGCGCCAGCAGCCCCCGGGAGGACAGGTTAACCGGGGAGCTGTTTTTT